A selection of T cell receptor beta chains follows, all from one sample in a study of blood T cell repertoires in COVID-19. TCRdb's table, derived via immunoSEQ multiplex PCR, lists solely in-frame clones and lacks some. Counted here are under 300,000 clones, 84% occurring once; the ten biggest clones make up around 1.5%. Sample: peripheral blood. These receptor sequences come from a woman between 35 and 50 years old who had recovered from COVID-19. Each CDR3 is given with its conserved first and last residue. The D gene is left open where the match is weak. Size values are once, few and many counts, or a class for expanded clones, and some rows have none.

D gene	V gene	J gene	clone size	CDR3 DNA	CDR3 protein
.	TRBV2	TRBJ1-2	.	TGTGCCAGCGGGGATCAGGGATACTATGGCTACACCTTC	CASGDQGYYGYTF
.	TRBV3-1/TRBV3-2	TRBJ2-2	once	TGTGCCAGCAGCCATCTAGCGACCGGGGAGCTGTTTTTT	CASSHLATGELFF
.	TRBV7-3	TRBJ1-2	.	TGTGCCAGCTCCCCACGCGAGGGAACCCTTCGGGGCTACACCTTC	CASSPREGTLRGYTF
.	TRBV28	TRBJ2-5	few	TGTGCCAGCAGACGTCGACAGCAAGAGACCCAGTACTTC	CASRRRQQETQYF
TRBD1	TRBV19	TRBJ1-5	.	TGTGCCAGTAGTATGGGACAGGTGAGGGATCCAAATCAGCCCCAGCATTTT	CASSMGQVRDPNQPQHF
TRBD1	TRBV19	TRBJ1-1	.	TGTGCCAGTAGGGCCCTGGGACAGGGGGAAGCTTTCTTT	CASRALGQGEAFF
.	TRBV24-1	TRBJ2-7	.	TGTGCCACCAGGGCAGACTTACCACCCTACGAGCAGTACTTC	CATRADLPPYEQYF
TRBD1	TRBV18	TRBJ2-5	.	TGTGCCAGCTCACGGAACCAGCTGGGACAGGGACAAGAGACCCAGTACTTC	CASSRNQLGQGQETQYF
.	TRBV7-8	TRBJ1-2	.	TGTGCCAGCAGCGGCGACAGTGATTCTTCTGGCTACACCTTC	CASSGDSDSSGYTF
TRBD1	TRBV19	TRBJ1-5	.	TGTGCCAGTAGTATACAGGGGGGATCTTATAGCAATCAGCCCCAGCATTTT	CASSIQGGSYSNQPQHF
.	TRBV6-6	TRBJ2-7	.	TGTGCCAGCAGTTACCTGCCCATAATGGGCGACGAGCAGTACTTC	CASSYLPIMGDEQYF
TRBD1	TRBV7-9	TRBJ2-5	.	TGTGCCAGCAGCTTAGGACCAGGGGGCGCCAGGACCCAGTACTTC	CASSLGPGGARTQYF
TRBD2	TRBV6-2/TRBV6-3	TRBJ2-5	.	TGTGCCAGCAGTTACTCCCTAGCGGACCAAGAGACCCAGTACTTC	CASSYSLADQETQYF
.	TRBV25-1	TRBJ1-6	.	TGTGCCAGCAGAGTTGGTTTAATGGAGAATTCACCCCTCCACTTT	CASRVGLMENSPLHF
TRBD2	TRBV5-4	TRBJ2-5	.	TGTGCCAGCAGCGACGTAGCGGGGAAACAAGAGACCCAGTACTTC	CASSDVAGKQETQYF
.	TRBV7-9	TRBJ1-3	.	TGTGCCAGCAGCTTACGGGGAGCGCCTGGAAACACCATATATTTT	CASSLRGAPGNTIYF
TRBD1	TRBV2	TRBJ1-5	few	TGTGCCAGCAGGAAGGACAGGGATGATCAGCCCCAGCATTTT	CASRKDRDDQPQHF
TRBD1	TRBV19	TRBJ2-2	.	TGTGCCAGTAGTATGCTTCAGGGGGCTTACACCGGGGAGCTGTTTTTT	CASSMLQGAYTGELFF
TRBD1	TRBV19	TRBJ1-2	.	TGTGCCAGTGGTCGGGGACAGGGCTCTGGCTACACCTTC	CASGRGQGSGYTF
.	TRBV7-9	TRBJ1-2	once	TGTGCCAGCAGCTTAGGTACCAGGACTAACTATGGCTACACCTTC	CASSLGTRTNYGYTF
.	TRBV25-1	TRBJ2-5	.	TGTGCCAGCAGTGAATGGGCGGGACAAGAGACCCAGTACTTC	CASSEWAGQETQYF
.	TRBV7-9	TRBJ2-3	.	TGTGCCAGCAGCCCTACGGGGCAGGGGACAGATACGCAGTATTTT	CASSPTGQGTDTQYF
.	TRBV10-1	TRBJ1-1	.	TGCGCCAGCAGTGAGACCGACAGTGCCACTGAAGCTTTCTTT	CASSETDSATEAFF
.	TRBV7-2	TRBJ1-2	.	TGTGCCAGCAGCCAGAACACAGGGAGCTATGGCTACACCTTC	CASSQNTGSYGYTF
TRBD1	TRBV7-2	TRBJ2-2	few	TGTGCCAGCAGCTTAAGGGGACAGAAAACCGGGGAGCTGTTTTTT	CASSLRGQKTGELFF
.	TRBV7-2	TRBJ2-1	.	TGTGCCAGCAGCTTACAGGATCACAATGAGCAGTTCTTC	CASSLQDHNEQFF
.	TRBV6-5	TRBJ1-2	once	TGTGCCAGCAGTTACTCGAGAACTCTCGGAGGCTATGGCTACACCTTC	CASSYSRTLGGYGYTF
TRBD1	TRBV18	TRBJ2-7	.	TGTGCCAGCTCACCTCCCGGGACAGGGCCCTACGAGCAGTACTTC	CASSPPGTGPYEQYF
.	TRBV10-2	TRBJ1-2	.	TGCGCCAGCTCTGGGGGGAACTATGGCTACACCTTC	CASSGGNYGYTF
.	TRBV18	TRBJ1-4	.	TGTGCCAGCTCACCCGCCCCAGGGTATAATGAAAAACTGTTTTTT	CASSPAPGYNEKLFF
.	TRBV28	TRBJ1-2	.	TGTGCCACCAACCAGGGAGGGGATAACTATGGCTACACCTTC	CATNQGGDNYGYTF
TRBD1	TRBV18	TRBJ2-2	.	TGTGCCAGCTCACCCGACAGGGTCACCGGGGAGCTGTTTTTT	CASSPDRVTGELFF
TRBD1	TRBV2	TRBJ1-2	.	TGTGCCAGCAGCCGACAGGGGACAAACTATGGCTACACCTTC	CASSRQGTNYGYTF
TRBD1	TRBV6-6	TRBJ1-5	few	TGTGCCAGCTCGACAGGGGCTCAGCCCCAGCATTTT	CASSTGAQPQHF
.	TRBV6-1	TRBJ1-4	.	TGTGCCAGCAGTGATTACGGGGGAAGGAGATATGAAAAACTGTTTTTT	CASSDYGGRRYEKLFF
.	TRBV5-4	TRBJ1-1	.	TGTGCCAGCAGCTACCTAGCAGGGGTAAGGAACACTGAAGCTTTCTTT	CASSYLAGVRNTEAFF
.	TRBV7-6	TRBJ2-1	.	TGTGCCAGCAGCTTATCTGAGGATGAGCAGTTCTTC	CASSLSEDEQFF
.	TRBV29-1	TRBJ1-4	.	TGCAGCGTTGAACAGGGGAGAGGGGAAAAACTGTTTTTT	CSVEQGRGEKLFF
.	TRBV19	TRBJ1-5	.	TGTGCCAGTACCCCCCAGGGTTTTCAGCCCCAGCATTTT	CASTPQGFQPQHF
TRBD1	TRBV7-2	TRBJ1-5	.	TGTGCCAGTCGACAGGGTTGGGATCAGCCCCAGCATTTT	CASRQGWDQPQHF
TRBD1	TRBV11-3	TRBJ2-5	.	TGTGCCAGCAGCCCAATGGGACAGAGCCAAGAGACCCAGTACTTC	CASSPMGQSQETQYF
.	TRBV13	TRBJ1-4	few	TGTGCCAGCAGCTTACGAGGGGAAAAACTGTTTTTT	CASSLRGEKLFF
TRBD2	TRBV7-9	TRBJ2-6	.	TGTGCCAGCAGCGCCGGGACTAGCGGTTCTGGGGCCAACGTCCTGACTTTC	CASSAGTSGSGANVLTF
.	TRBV7-9	TRBJ1-1	.	TGTGCCAGCAGCTTGCGCGGGCCACGGAACACTGAAGCTTTCTTT	CASSLRGPRNTEAFF
TRBD2	TRBV7-2	TRBJ2-7	few	TGTGCCAGCAGCCGTAGCGGGGCGCCCTACGAGCAGTACTTC	CASSRSGAPYEQYF
TRBD2	TRBV3-1/TRBV3-2	TRBJ2-1	.	TGTGCCAGCAGCCTTAGCGGGGGGGCTCGAAATGAGCAGTTCTTC	CASSLSGGARNEQFF
.	TRBV11-2	TRBJ1-2	.	TGTGCCAGCAGCTTAGTCTGGCCGGGTAACTATGGCTACACCTTC	CASSLVWPGNYGYTF